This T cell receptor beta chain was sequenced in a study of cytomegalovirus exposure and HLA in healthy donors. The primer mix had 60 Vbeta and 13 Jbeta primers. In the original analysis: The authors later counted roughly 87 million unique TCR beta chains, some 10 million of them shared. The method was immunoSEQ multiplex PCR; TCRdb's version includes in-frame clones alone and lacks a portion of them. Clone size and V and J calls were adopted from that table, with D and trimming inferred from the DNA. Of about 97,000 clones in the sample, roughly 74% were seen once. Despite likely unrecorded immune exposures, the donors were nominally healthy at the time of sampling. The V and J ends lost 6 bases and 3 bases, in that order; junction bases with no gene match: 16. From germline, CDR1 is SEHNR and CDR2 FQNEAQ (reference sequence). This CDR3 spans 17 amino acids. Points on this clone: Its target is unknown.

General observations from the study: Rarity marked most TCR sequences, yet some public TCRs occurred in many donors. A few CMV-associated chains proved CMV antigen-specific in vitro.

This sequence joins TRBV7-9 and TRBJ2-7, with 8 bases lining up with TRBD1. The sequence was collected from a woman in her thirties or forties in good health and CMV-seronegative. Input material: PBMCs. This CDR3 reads CASSQISRDRLVYEQYF. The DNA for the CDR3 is TGTGCCAGCAGTCAAATTTCCCGGGACAGGCTCGTCTACGAGCAGTACTTC.